Listed here are 26 T cell receptor beta chains from one sample, sequenced in a study of immune evolution from preneoplasia to lung adenocarcinoma. Using immunoSEQ multiplex PCR, the repertoire was profiled, and TCRdb retains in-frame clones only, with some absent. Among thousands of clones listed, approximately 81% were seen once. Material: FFPE adjacent normal lung tissue. These receptors were collected from a person between 65 and 79 years old with lung adenocarcinoma.

The rearrangement links TRBV5-1 to TRBJ2-5; unclear D gene. CDR3 size: 11 residues. Germline CDR1 SGHRS, CDR2 YFSETQ. V was pared by 2 bases and J by 1 base, with 0 bases between. The CDR3 sequence: CASSFQETQYF. The CDR3 DNA reads TGCGCCAGCAGCTTCCAAGAGACCCAGTACTTC.

CDR3 sequence reads: CASSRQQGYEQYF. CDR3 nucleotides: TGTGCCAGCAGCCGTCAACAGGGATACGAGCAGTACTTC. The J gene is TRBJ2-7, the V gene TRBV9, with D possibly matching TRBD1 (6 bases). This CDR3 region has 13 residues. Looked up from germline, CDR1 is SGDLS and CDR2 is YYNGEE. Trimming took 4 bases from V and 4 from J, leaving 12 bases between them.

The chain is built from TRBV5-1 and TRBJ2-7, with 7 positions matching TRBD1. Germline V CDR1 and CDR2: SGHRS, YFSETQ. Trimming cost V 3 bases and J 4 bases; bases outside gene matches: 7. The CDR3 sequence is 14 residues long. This CDR3 reads CASSWEGQVYEQYF. For the CDR3, the DNA is TGCGCCAGCAGCTGGGAAGGACAGGTATACGAGCAGTACTTC.

J is TRBJ2-7 and V is TRBV10-2; a possible D gene is TRBD1 (7 bases). Trimming removed 8 bases at V and 3 bases at J, with 14 bases between. The CDR3 runs 13 residues. In germline, CDR1 is WSHSY, CDR2 SAAADI. The CDR3 bases are TGCGCCAGCTGGGGGGACAGCTACTACGAGCAGTACTTC. It specifies CASWGDSYYEQYF.

This clone was counted once. The rearrangement uses TRBV4-1 and TRBJ2-1, with 8 positions matching TRBD2. The ends lost 4 bases at V and 5 bases at J; junction bases unmatched: 16. Per the germline V gene, CDR1 is MGHRA and CDR2 is YSYEKL. There are 18 residues in the CDR3. The CDR3 is CASSPGRLALAANNEQFF. CDR3 nucleotides: TGCGCCAGCAGCCCCGGTAGATTGGCACTAGCGGCAAACAATGAGCAGTTCTTC.

The gene calls are TRBV5-1 and TRBJ2-7; D is uncertain. Germline V gives CDR1 SGHRS, CDR2 YFSETQ. V was clipped by 0 bases and J by 2 bases, with 12 bases between them. This CDR3 region has 15 residues. The CDR3 bases are TGCGCCAGCAGCTTGGGACCACCCGAGACCTACGAGCAGTACTTC. It is translated as CASSLGPPETYEQYF.

Here the CDR3 reads CASSLGLRLQAEQFF. The DNA for the CDR3 is TGTGCCAGCAGCTTAGGATTGAGACTTCAGGCTGAGCAGTTCTTC. The J gene is TRBJ2-1, the V gene TRBV11-3; no firm D call. Deletions cut 1 base from V and 9 bases from J, with 16 bases between. CDR1 is SGHNT and CDR2 is YENEEA in the germline V gene. The CDR3 is made up of 15 amino acids. The variable domain in full, completed from reference TRBV11-3 and TRBJ2-1, reads EAGVVQSPRYKIIEKKQPVAFWCNPISGHNTLYWYLQNLGQGPELLIRYENEEAVDDSQLPKDRFSAERLKGVDSTLKIQPAELGDSAVYLCASSLGLRLQAEQFFGPGTRLTVL.

The chain joins TRBV5-1 to TRBJ1-2; TRBD1 is a possible D gene (6 bases). Trimming took 1 base from V and 3 from J, leaving 10 bases between them. CDR3 size: 14 residues. Germline CDR1 SGHRS, CDR2 YFSETQ. The CDR3 spells CASSLWDTHYGYTF. CDR3 coding DNA: TGCGCCAGCAGCTTGTGGGACACTCACTATGGCTACACCTTC.

The V gene is TRBV7-6, the J gene TRBJ1-1; D not resolved. Deletions cut 0 bases from V and 5 bases from J, with 7 bases between. Germline values: CDR1 SGHVS, CDR2 FNYEAQ. This CDR3 has 13 residues. CDR3 amino acids: CASSLAGRTEAFF. Written as DNA, the CDR3 is TGTGCCAGCAGCTTAGCCGGGCGGACTGAAGCTTTCTTT.

The rearrangement links TRBV29-1 to TRBJ2-7; D not resolved. This CDR3 is built from 12 residues. Trimming removed 7 bases from V and 3 bases from J, with 13 bases in between. The V gene's germline CDR1 is SQVTM and CDR2 ANQGSEA. The DNA of the CDR3 is TGCAGCGCCCGTCCTAACTACTACGAGCAGTACTTC. Amino acids: CSARPNYYEQYF.

This clone was counted a few times. The V call is TRBV4-2, the J call TRBJ2-3; weak D call: TRBD2 (5 bases). The CDR3 is made up of 15 amino acids. V lost 0 bases and J 6 bases, leaving 13 bases between the germline ends. Germline loops: CDR1 LGHNA, CDR2 YNFKEQ. CDR3 nucleotides: TGTGCCAGCAGCCAAGATCAAGCGGCTGCGGATACGCAGTATTTT. Its translation: CASSQDQAAADTQYF.

The V and J genes are TRBV11-3 and TRBJ2-5; TRBD2 agrees at 10 bases. Trimming cost V 1 base and J 4 bases; bases outside gene matches: 9. The CDR3 spans 17 residues. Germline V CDR1 and CDR2: SGHNT, YENEEA. CDR3 bases: TGTGCCAGCAGCTTAGTCGCTCTAGCGGGAGTTGGAGAGACCCAGTACTTC. As protein: CASSLVALAGVGETQYF.

The chain is built from TRBV28 and TRBJ1-2; 9 bases agree with TRBD1. Per the germline V gene, CDR1 is MDHEN and CDR2 is SYDVKM. This CDR3 has 13 residues. With V trimmed by 7 bases and J by 13 bases, 13 bases remained unmatched. The CDR3 nucleotides are TGTGCCAGCACTAATGACAGGGGGGGGCACGGCACCTTC. The encoded protein is CASTNDRGGHGTF.

In this sample, this clone turned up a few times. The rearrangement uses TRBV18 and TRBJ2-5; the match to TRBD1 covers 10 bases. Looked up from germline, CDR1 is KGHSH and CDR2 is LQKENI. Trimming removed 5 bases from V and 4 bases from J; junction bases left unmatched: 10. The CDR3 has 16 residues. The CDR3 coding sequence is TGTGCCAGCTCATCTCGAACGGGACAGGGGAGAGAGACCCAGTACTTC. Its protein product is CASSSRTGQGRETQYF.

This rearrangement joins TRBV18 to TRBJ1-5, with TRBD1 as a possible D gene (5 bases). Trimming removed 3 bases from V and 2 bases from J, with 11 bases in between. The CDR3 totals 15 residues. Germline CDR1 is KGHSH and CDR2 is LQKENI. As DNA, the CDR3 is TGTGCCAGCTCACCGCGGGGGGGTGGCAATCAGCCCCAGCATTTT. Amino acids: CASSPRGGGNQPQHF.

V usage is TRBV19 and J usage is TRBJ2-1, with D uncertain. The CDR3 covers 17 residues. Germline V gene lookup returns CDR1 LNHDA and CDR2 SQIVND (reference sequence). With 5 bases removed from V and 0 bases from J, the gap between germline ends came to 17 bases. The CDR3 sequence: CASSRTLVVSSYNEQFF. The CDR3 DNA is TGTGCCAGTAGTCGCACGTTAGTGGTAAGCTCCTACAATGAGCAGTTCTTC.

This rearrangement joins TRBV7-9 to TRBJ2-2; D unresolved. Trimming removed 3 bases at V and 4 bases at J, with 3 bases between. The CDR3 sequence is 12 residues long. Germline CDR1 SEHNR, CDR2 FQNEAQ (reference sequence). The DNA of the CDR3 is TGTGCCAGCAGCTTGATCACCGGGGAGCTGTTTTTT. Protein sequence: CASSLITGELFF.

DNA of the CDR3: TGTGCCAGTAGTATAGACCTAGCGGGGCGGGTCCCCGGGGAGCTGTTTTTT. Translating gives CASSIDLAGRVPGELFF. The chain carries TRBV19 and TRBJ2-2; 9 positions match TRBD2. Germline V gene lookup returns CDR1 LNHDA and CDR2 SQIVND (reference sequence). This CDR3 is built from 17 residues. V was pared by 0 bases and J by 6 bases, with 8 bases of the junction left unmatched.

The V and J genes are TRBV28 and TRBJ2-7, with TRBD1 identical over 8 bases. J lost 2 bases, V lost 6 bases, and 21 bases had no gene match. The CDR3 is 19 residues long. Germline CDR1 reads MDHEN; CDR2 reads SYDVKM. The CDR3 loop is CASRSSRADRVGLPYEQYF. The CDR3 DNA follows: TGTGCCAGCAGGTCCTCTCGCGCGGACAGGGTGGGTTTGCCCTACGAGCAGTACTTC.

The chain couples TRBV28 to TRBJ1-1; D is perhaps TRBD1 (5 bases). Germline-derived CDR1 and CDR2 are MDHEN and SYDVKM. Deletions cut 7 bases from V and 1 base from J, with 13 bases between. The CDR3 sequence is 14 residues long. The CDR3 sequence is CASTPIQANTEAFF. The CDR3 bases are TGTGCCAGCACCCCGATACAGGCGAACACTGAAGCTTTCTTT.

This sequence joins TRBV4-1 and TRBJ1-1; D uncertain. The CDR3 contains 16 residues. V lost 0 bases to trimming and J lost 8 bases, with 19 bases between them. In germline, CDR1 is MGHRA, CDR2 YSYEKL. The CDR3 nucleotides are TGCGCCAGCAGCCAAGACGGACGTAGTATGGTCGGGGAAGCTTTCTTT. Its protein product is CASSQDGRSMVGEAFF.

The CDR3 DNA reads TGTGCCAGCCTCGGATCTAGCACAGATACGCAGTATTTT. As protein: CASLGSSTDTQYF. The chain couples TRBV2 to TRBJ2-3, with unresolved D. The CDR3 is made up of 13 amino acids. The V and J ends lost 8 bases and 0 bases respectively, with 9 bases between them. Germline V gene data show CDR1 as SNHLY and CDR2 as FYNNEI. Full variable domain (outside the CDR3, taken from reference TRBV2 and TRBJ2-3): EPEVTQTPSHQVTQMGQEVILRCVPISNHLYFYWYRQILGQKVEFLVSFYNNEISEKSEIFDDQFSVERPDGSNFTLKIRSTKLEDSAMYFCASLGSSTDTQYFGPGTRLTVL.

The V and J genes are TRBV5-6 and TRBJ1-3, with D possibly matching TRBD1 (5 bases). Trimming stripped 3 bases from V and 4 bases from J, with 11 bases between. The CDR3 runs 14 residues. Germline CDR1 and CDR2: SGHDT and YYEEEE. The CDR3 DNA is TGTGCCAGCAGCTCGGGACCTTTCGGAAACACCATATATTTT. Translating gives CASSSGPFGNTIYF.

The table lists this clone with a few counts. Relative to the germline gene, one junction end is altered; a read error may explain this. The chain couples TRBV4-1 to TRBJ2-7; perhaps TRBD1 as D (6 bases). The CDR3 has 13 residues. Germline loops: CDR1 MGHRA, CDR2 YSYEKL. The CDR3 nucleotides are TGCGCCAGCAGCCAAGGGGACAACCGTGTCCCGGACTTC. Translating gives CASSQGDNRVPDF.

Here the CDR3 DNA reads TGTGCCTGGAGTCGGGCGGCTGAAGCTTTCTTT. This codes for CAWSRAAEAFF. V gene TRBV30 combines with J gene TRBJ1-1; the D is unclear. Per the germline V gene, CDR1 is GTSNPN and CDR2 is SVGIG (reference sequence). V lost 2 bases to trimming and J lost 6 bases, with 7 bases between them. There are 11 residues in the CDR3.

The table lists this clone with a few counts. The chain employs TRBV6-6 and TRBJ2-5, with D perhaps TRBD2 (6 bases). CDR1 and CDR2 from the germline V gene are MNHNY and SVGAGI (reference sequence). The CDR3 is 15 residues long. V was clipped by 7 bases and J by 5 bases, with 20 bases between them. CDR3 region: CASTKGDSRGETQYF. As DNA, the CDR3 is TGTGCCAGCACTAAGGGAGACTCCCGGGGGGAGACCCAGTACTTC.